One T cell receptor beta chain is described in this entry. Its antigen is unknown. The data were produced by immunoSEQ multiplex PCR, yet TCRdb's version contains in-frame clones alone and is incomplete. The sample records approximately 30,000 clones, 86% being singletons. The entry originates in a study of OX40 agonist ivuxolimab in advanced cancers. Study outcomes and limitations: Low clonal expansion, among the lowest seen, marked partial responders at 0.1-3.0 mg/kg.

Germline-derived CDR1 and CDR2 are LNHNV and YYDKDF (reference sequence). V dropped 3 bases and J dropped 0; count of bases not matched to a gene: 11. CDR3 size: 18 residues. The chain couples TRBV15 to TRBJ2-4; 7 bases match TRBD2. This clonotype was sampled from an adult with an advanced solid tumor such as melanoma, head and neck, liver or kidney cancer. This material consisted of CD4+ or CD8+ T cells sorted from blood, taken in a trial of the OX40 agonist ivuxolimab. The DNA of the CDR3 is TGTGCCACCAGCAGTCCCGGACTAGAGTGGAGAGCCAAAAACATTCAGTACTTC. Translation: CATSSPGLEWRAKNIQYF.